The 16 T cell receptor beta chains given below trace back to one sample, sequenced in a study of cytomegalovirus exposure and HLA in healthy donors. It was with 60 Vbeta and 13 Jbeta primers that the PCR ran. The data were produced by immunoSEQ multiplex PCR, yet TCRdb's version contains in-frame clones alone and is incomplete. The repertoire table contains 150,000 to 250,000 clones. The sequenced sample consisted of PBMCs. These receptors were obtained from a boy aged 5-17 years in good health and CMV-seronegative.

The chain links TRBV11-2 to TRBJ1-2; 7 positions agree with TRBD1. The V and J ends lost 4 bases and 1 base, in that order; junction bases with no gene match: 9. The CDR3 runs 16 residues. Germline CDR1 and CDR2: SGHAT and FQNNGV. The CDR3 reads CASSSLPTGFNYGYTF. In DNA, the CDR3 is TGTGCCAGCAGCTCACTCCCGACAGGGTTTAACTATGGCTACACCTTC.

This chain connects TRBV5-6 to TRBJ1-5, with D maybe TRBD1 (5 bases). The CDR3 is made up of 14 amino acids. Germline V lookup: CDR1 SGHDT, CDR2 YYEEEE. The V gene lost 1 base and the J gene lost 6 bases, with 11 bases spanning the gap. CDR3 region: CASSLSAGIQPQHF. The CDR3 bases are TGTGCCAGCAGCTTGTCGGCAGGGATTCAGCCCCAGCATTTT.

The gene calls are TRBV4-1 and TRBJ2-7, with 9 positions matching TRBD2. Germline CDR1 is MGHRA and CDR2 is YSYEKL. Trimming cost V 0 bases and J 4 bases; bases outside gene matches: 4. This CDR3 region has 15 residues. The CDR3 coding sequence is TGCGCCAGCAGCCAAGAACAGCGGGGGGAATACGAGCAGTACTTC. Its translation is CASSQEQRGEYEQYF.

The CDR3 protein is CASSGGDRTYSEQYF. The DNA of the CDR3 is TGTGCCAGCAGTGGAGGGGACAGGACCTACTCCGAGCAGTACTTC. V usage is TRBV27 and J usage is TRBJ2-7, with TRBD1 matching 8 bases. The CDR3 extends over 15 amino acids. The germline CDR1 and CDR2 sequences are MNHEY and SMNVEV (reference sequence). V lost 5 bases, J lost 6 bases, and 12 bases stayed unmatched.

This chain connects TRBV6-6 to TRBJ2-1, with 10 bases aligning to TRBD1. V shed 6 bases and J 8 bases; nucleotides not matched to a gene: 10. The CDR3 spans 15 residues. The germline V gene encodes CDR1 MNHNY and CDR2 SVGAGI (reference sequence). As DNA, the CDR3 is TGTGCCAGCAGCCAGACAGGGGGCCGGACGGATGAGCAGTTCTTC. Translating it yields CASSQTGGRTDEQFF.

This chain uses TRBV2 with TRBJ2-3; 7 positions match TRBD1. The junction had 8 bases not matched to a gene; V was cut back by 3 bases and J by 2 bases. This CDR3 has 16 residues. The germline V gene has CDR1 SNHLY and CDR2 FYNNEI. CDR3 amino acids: CASSDERQGDTDTQYF. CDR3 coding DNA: TGTGCCAGCAGTGACGAACGGCAGGGGGACACAGATACGCAGTATTTT.

CDR3 sequence: CASTLGGLSTEAFF. CDR3 DNA: TGTGCCAGCACCCTCGGGGGGCTCAGCACTGAAGCTTTCTTT. The chain joins TRBV14 to TRBJ1-1; weak D call: TRBD1 (6 bases). Germline V gene lookup returns CDR1 SGHDN and CDR2 FVKESK. The CDR3 has 14 residues. V was cut by 7 bases and J by 4 bases, with 16 bases left in between.

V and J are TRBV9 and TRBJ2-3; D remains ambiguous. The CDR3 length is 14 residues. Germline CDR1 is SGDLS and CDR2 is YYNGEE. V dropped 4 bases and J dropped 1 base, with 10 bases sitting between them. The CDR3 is CASSLSPGTDTQYF. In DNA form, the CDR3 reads TGTGCCAGCAGCTTAAGCCCCGGCACAGATACGCAGTATTTT.

CDR3 DNA sequence: TGTGCCAGCAGCTTGGTACCCACGGGGGGCGCCAGCAATCAGCCCCAGCATTTT. Encoded protein: CASSLVPTGGASNQPQHF. The genes are TRBV7-2 and TRBJ1-5; the D gene is possibly TRBD1 (6 bases). The CDR3 spans 18 residues. V was clipped by 3 bases and J by 1 base, with 19 bases between them. Germline assignment: CDR1 SGHTA and CDR2 FQGNSA.

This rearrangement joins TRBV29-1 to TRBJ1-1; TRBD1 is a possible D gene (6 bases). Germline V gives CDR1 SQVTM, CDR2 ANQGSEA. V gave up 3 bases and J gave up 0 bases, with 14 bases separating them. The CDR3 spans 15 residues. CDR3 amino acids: CSVEFTGQVNTEAFF. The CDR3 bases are TGCAGCGTTGAGTTTACAGGGCAGGTGAACACTGAAGCTTTCTTT. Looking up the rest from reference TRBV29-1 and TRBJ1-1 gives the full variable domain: SAVISQKPSRDICQRGTSLTIQCQVDSQVTMMFWYRQQPGQSLTLIATANQGSEATYESGFVIDKFPISRPNLTFSTLTVSNMSPEDSSIYLCSVEFTGQVNTEAFFGQGTRLTVV.

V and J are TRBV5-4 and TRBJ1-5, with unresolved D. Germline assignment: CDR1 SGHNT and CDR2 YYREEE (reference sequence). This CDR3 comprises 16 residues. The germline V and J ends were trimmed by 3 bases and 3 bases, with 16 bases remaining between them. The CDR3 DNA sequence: TGTGCCAGCAGCTCATCAGGACTGACCGTCAATCAGCCCCAGCATTTT. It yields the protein CASSSSGLTVNQPQHF.

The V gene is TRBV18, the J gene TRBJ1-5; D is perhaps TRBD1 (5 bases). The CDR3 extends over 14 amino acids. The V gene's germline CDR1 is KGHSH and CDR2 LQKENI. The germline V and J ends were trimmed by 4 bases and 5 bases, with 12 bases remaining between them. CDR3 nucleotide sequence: TGTGCCAGCTCACGCGGGACTCAGGATCAGCCCCAGCATTTT. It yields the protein CASSRGTQDQPQHF.

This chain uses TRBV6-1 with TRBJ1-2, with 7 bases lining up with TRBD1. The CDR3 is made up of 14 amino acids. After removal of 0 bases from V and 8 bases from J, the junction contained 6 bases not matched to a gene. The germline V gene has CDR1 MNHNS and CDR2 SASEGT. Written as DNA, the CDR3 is TGTGCCAGCAGTGAAGCGTTGACAGGGAAGGGCTACACCTTC. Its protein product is CASSEALTGKGYTF.

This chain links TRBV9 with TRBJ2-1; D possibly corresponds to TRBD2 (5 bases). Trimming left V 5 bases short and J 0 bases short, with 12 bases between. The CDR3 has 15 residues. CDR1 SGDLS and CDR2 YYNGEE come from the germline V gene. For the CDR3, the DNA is TGTGCCAGCAGTCCCGGGGTGGGCTCCTACAATGAGCAGTTCTTC. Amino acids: CASSPGVGSYNEQFF.

The DNA of the CDR3 is TGTGCCAGCAGCTTAGAGGGGACAGGAAACACTGAAGCTTTCTTT. Its protein is CASSLEGTGNTEAFF. J is TRBJ1-1 and V is TRBV11-2; 8 bases map to TRBD1. CDR3 length: 15 residues. V lost 0 bases and J lost 2; bases outside the gene matches: 2. Germline CDR1 reads SGHAT; CDR2 reads FQNNGV.

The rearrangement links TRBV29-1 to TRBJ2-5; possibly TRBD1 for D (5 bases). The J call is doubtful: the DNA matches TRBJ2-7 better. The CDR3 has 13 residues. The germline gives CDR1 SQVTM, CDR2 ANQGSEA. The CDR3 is CSVEDRGTYEQYF. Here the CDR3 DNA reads TGCAGCGTTGAAGATAGGGGAACCTACGAGCAGTACTTC.